This T cell receptor (beta chain) was identified in a study of blood T cell repertoires in COVID-19 (dated by TCRdb to 2018 to 2020). With regard to the full study: Samples from collaborators originated in the United States, Italy and Spain and spanned both the acute and convalescent phases of COVID-19. A freely available public database, intended as a resource for researchers studying the immune response to SARS-CoV-2, is where the repertoires were released. Samples came from the ongoing ImmuneRACE study (first 160 participants) plus 1,254 subjects from 6 global collaborators. The prospective study material was composed of cDNA or gDNA derived from T cells, B-cell-depleted T cells, or PBMCs. A de-identified subject ID, COVID-19 status, age in years and sex were almost always included in the sample metadata. HLA class I and class II types, where available, came from metadata supplied by the sample provider rather than from assay-based typing. Subjects who had been exposed to COVID-19, were actively infected with it, or had recovered from it provided the deeply sampled blood TCRbeta repertoires that made up the dataset.

The immunoSEQ Assay, a bias-controlled multiplex PCR, was used to amplify TCRbeta CDR3 regions from genomic DNA. Under the source paper's analysis protocol: The number of nucleated cells in each sample was estimated from the amplification of reference gene primers within the assay. To quantify the absolute abundance of each unique TCRbeta CDR3 rearrangement, sequence reads were collapsed and filtered. For each sample, productive Simpson clonality was calculated by taking the square root of Simpson's diversity index across productive rearrangements. Drawn from immuneACCESS, this table holds only the in-frame rearrangements with V and J called that TCRdb kept. Clones are partly lost; checked studies trace under half to an unresolved V gene and leave the rest unexplained. Clone size and V and J calls were adopted from that table, with D and trimming inferred from the DNA. A total of roughly 120,000 clones appear in this sample, around 70% of them only once. The ten most abundant clones make up about 6.3% of the sample.

The research as a whole found: The quantity of clinical and demographic metadata differed by source and by participant and was supplied without curation.

This clone has a single count. No antigen is known for it. Base-call qualities are not available, and no considerably larger clone is one nucleotide away. Including cysteine and phenylalanine, the CDR3 has 16 amino acids. The read is trimmed to its CDR3 DNA, 48 bases read in frame from base 1. Based on the germline V gene, the CDR1 and CDR2 sequences are SGHRS and YFSETQ. V lost 4 bases and J lost 2 bases, and the count of bases not matched to a germline gene is 9. In Seattle, one collaborating source enrolled patients while the infection was active and tracked those patients longitudinally over the course of disease. Collaborating institutions collected whole blood in K2EDTA tubes following their own protocols. Collaborator samples were shipped for TCRbeta analysis as frozen whole blood, isolated PBMCs, or DNA extracted from either sample type.

The chain couples TRBV5-1 to TRBJ1-3; 7 central nucleotides agree with TRBD1. Material: peripheral blood. This receptor was taken from an elderly man with COVID-19, enrolled during active disease. The encoded CDR3 is CASSASQGGTGNTIYF. The nucleotide sequence is TGCGCCAGCAGCGCCTCCCAGGGGGGCACTGGAAACACCATATATTTT.